This T cell receptor (beta chain) was documented in a study of OX40 agonist ivuxolimab in advanced cancers. Study-level points and caveats: Expanded clones belonging to CD8+ T cells outnumbered, on average, those of CD4+. Expansion of clones was among the lowest in partial responders at 0.1-3.0 mg/kg.

Here immunoSEQ multiplex PCR was the method, and the copy in TCRdb shows in-frame clones only, minus some. The sample includes 50,000 to 70,000 clones, roughly nine tenths of them seen just once. Turning to this clone: The antigen is unknown.

CDR1 is LNHNV, CDR2 YYDKDF, per germline (reference sequence). Deletions cut 3 bases from V and 4 bases from J, with 6 bases between. This CDR3 is built from 12 residues. The sample here was CD4+ or CD8+ T cells sorted from blood, taken in a trial of the OX40 agonist ivuxolimab. The clonotype comes from an adult with an advanced solid tumor such as melanoma, head and neck, liver or kidney cancer. The rearrangement links TRBV15 to TRBJ1-1, with D unclear. The CDR3 is CATSRISTEAFF. DNA for the CDR3: TGTGCCACCAGCAGGATCTCCACTGAAGCTTTCTTT.